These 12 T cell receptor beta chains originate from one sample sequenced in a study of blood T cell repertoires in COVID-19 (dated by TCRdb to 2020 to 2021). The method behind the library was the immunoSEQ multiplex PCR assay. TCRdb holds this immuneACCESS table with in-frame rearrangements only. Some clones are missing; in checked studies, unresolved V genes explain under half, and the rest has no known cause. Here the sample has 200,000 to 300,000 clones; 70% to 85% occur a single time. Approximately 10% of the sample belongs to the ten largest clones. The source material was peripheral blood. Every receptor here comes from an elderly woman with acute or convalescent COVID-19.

CDR3 sequence: CASSIRTGPPYGYTF. For the CDR3, the DNA is TGTGCCAGCAGCATACGGACAGGGCCCCCCTATGGCTACACCTTC. The chain combines TRBV11-2 with TRBJ1-2; 8 bases line up with TRBD1. Germline lookup yields CDR1 SGHAT and CDR2 FQNNGV. Unmatched junction bases numbered 9, after V lost 5 bases and J lost 4 bases. The CDR3 extends over 15 amino acids.

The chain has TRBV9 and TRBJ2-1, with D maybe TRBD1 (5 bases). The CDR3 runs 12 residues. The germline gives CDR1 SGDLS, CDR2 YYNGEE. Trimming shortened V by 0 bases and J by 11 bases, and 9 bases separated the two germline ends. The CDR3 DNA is TGTGCCAGCAGCGTAGAGGGGTATAAGCAGTTCTTC. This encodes CASSVEGYKQFF.

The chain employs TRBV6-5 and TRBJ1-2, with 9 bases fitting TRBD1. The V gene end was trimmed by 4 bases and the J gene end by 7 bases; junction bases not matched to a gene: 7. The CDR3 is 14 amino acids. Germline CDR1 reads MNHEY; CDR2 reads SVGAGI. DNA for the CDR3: TGTGCCAGCAGTTCCGCCGACAGGGGGGGTGGCTACACCTTC. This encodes CASSSADRGGGYTF.

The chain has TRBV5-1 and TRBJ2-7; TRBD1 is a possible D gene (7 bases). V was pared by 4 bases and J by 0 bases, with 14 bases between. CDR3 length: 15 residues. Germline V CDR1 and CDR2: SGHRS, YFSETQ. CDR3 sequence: CASSPQGGPSYEQYF. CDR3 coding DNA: TGCGCCAGCAGCCCCCAGGGGGGCCCCTCCTACGAGCAGTACTTC.

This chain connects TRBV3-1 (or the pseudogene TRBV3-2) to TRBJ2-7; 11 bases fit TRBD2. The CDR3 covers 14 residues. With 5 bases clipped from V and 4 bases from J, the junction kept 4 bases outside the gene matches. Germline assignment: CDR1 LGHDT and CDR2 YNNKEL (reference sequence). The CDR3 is CASSSTSGVYEQYF. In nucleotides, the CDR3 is TGTGCCAGCAGCTCGACTAGCGGGGTATACGAGCAGTACTTC.

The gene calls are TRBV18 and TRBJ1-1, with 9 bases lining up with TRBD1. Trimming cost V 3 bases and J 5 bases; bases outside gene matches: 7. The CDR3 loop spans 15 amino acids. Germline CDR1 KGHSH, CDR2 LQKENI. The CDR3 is CASSPPGTGKTEAFF. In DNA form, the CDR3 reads TGTGCCAGCTCACCGCCCGGGACAGGGAAGACTGAAGCTTTCTTT. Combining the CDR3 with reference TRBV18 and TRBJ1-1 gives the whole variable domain NAGVMQNPRHLVRRRGQEARLRCSPMKGHSHVYWYRQLPEEGLKFMVYLQKENIIDESGMPKERFSAEFPKEGPSILRIQQVVRGDSAAYFCASSPPGTGKTEAFFGQGTRLTVV.

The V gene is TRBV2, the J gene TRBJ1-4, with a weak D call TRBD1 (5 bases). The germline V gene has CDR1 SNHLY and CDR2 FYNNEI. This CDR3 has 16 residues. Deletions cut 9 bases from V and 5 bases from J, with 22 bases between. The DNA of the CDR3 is TGTGCCAGTAAAAGGGATCAGGGCCGGGAGAATGAAAAACTGTTTTTT. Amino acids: CASKRDQGRENEKLFF. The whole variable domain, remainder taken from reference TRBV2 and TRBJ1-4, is EPEVTQTPSHQVTQMGQEVILRCVPISNHLYFYWYRQILGQKVEFLVSFYNNEISEKSEIFDDQFSVERPDGSNFTLKIRSTKLEDSAMYFCASKRDQGRENEKLFFGSGTQLSVL.

The CDR3 nucleotides are TGTGCCAGTAGTGACAGAGACACAGATACGCAGTATTTT. This gives the protein CASSDRDTDTQYF. The chain employs TRBV19 and TRBJ2-3, with D possibly matching TRBD1 (5 bases). CDR1 and CDR2 from the germline V gene are LNHDA and SQIVND (reference sequence). V lost 5 bases and J lost 2, with 8 bases in between. This CDR3 spans 13 amino acids. Full variable domain (outside the CDR3, taken from reference TRBV19 and TRBJ2-3): DGGITQSPKYLFRKEGQNVTLSCEQNLNHDAMYWYRQDPGQGLRLIYYSQIVNDFQKGDIAEGYSVSREKKESFPLTVTSAQKNPTAFYLCASSDRDTDTQYFGPGTRLTVL.

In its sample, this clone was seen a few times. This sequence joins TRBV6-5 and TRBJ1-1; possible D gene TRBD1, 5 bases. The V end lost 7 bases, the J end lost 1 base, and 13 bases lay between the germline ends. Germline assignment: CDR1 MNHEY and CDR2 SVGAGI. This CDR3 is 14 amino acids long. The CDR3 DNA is TGTGCCAGCATCCGGGACTTTCAGAACACTGAAGCTTTCTTT. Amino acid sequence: CASIRDFQNTEAFF.

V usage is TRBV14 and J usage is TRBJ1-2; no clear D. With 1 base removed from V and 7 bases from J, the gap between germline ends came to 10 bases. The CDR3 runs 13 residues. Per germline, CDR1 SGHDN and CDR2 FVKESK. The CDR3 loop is CASSQVQSGGYTF. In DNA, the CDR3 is TGTGCCAGCAGCCAAGTGCAGAGCGGTGGCTACACCTTC.

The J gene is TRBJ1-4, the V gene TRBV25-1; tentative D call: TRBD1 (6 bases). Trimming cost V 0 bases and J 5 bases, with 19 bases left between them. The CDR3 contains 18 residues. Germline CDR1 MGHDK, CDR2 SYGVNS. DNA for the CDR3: TGTGCCAGCAGTGAATATAGAGGGGCAGGGGTTCCCAATGAAAAACTGTTTTTT. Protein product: CASSEYRGAGVPNEKLFF.

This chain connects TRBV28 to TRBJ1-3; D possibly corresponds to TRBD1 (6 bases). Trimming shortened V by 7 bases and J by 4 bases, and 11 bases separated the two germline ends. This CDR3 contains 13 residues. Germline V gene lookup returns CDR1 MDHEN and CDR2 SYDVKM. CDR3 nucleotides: TGTGCCAGCACCACGCAGGGGGGAAACACCATATATTTT. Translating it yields CASTTQGGNTIYF.